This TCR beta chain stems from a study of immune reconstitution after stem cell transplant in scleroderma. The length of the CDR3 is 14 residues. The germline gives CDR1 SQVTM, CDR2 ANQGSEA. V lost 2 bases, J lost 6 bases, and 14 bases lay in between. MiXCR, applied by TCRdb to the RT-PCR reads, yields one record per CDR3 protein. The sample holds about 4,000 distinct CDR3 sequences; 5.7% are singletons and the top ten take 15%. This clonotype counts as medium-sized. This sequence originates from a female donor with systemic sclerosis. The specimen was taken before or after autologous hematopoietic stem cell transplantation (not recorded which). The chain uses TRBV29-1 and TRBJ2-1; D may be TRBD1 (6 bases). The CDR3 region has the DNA TGCAGCGTTGAACGGGACATAAATCGCAATGAGCAGTTCTTC. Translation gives CSVERDINRNEQFF.